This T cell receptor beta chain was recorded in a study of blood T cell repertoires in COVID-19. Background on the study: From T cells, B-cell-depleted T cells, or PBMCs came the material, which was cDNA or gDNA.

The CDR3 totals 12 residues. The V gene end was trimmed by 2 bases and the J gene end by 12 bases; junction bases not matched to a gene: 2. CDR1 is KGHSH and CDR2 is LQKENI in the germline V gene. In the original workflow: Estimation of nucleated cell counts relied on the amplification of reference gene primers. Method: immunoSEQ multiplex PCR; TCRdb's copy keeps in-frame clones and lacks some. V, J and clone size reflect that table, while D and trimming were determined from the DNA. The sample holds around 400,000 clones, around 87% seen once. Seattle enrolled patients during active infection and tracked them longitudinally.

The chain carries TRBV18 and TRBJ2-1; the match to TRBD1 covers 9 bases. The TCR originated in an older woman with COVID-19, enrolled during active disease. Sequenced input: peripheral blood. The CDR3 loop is CASSPRQGGQFF. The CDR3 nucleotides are TGTGCCAGCTCACCAAGACAGGGGGGGCAGTTCTTC.